Detailed here is one T cell receptor (beta chain). Its antigen remains unidentified. V lost 3 bases, J lost 5 bases, and 7 bases lay in between. The CDR3 is made up of 12 amino acids. The germline CDR1 and CDR2 sequences are SGHRS and YFSETQ. The sample belongs to a study of shared clonotypes between healthy human individuals. General observations from the study: Sorted-subset samples were not fully sequenced, rarefaction indicated.

Sequencing used immunoSEQ multiplex PCR; TCRdb keeps in-frame clones, though not all of them. The sample consists of over a million clones, 95% to 97% of them appearing once. The chain links TRBV5-1 to TRBJ2-3, with D hard to call. The sequence came from a man aged 30 to 39 in good health. Sequencing input: naive CD4+ T cells sorted from blood. Sample subset: CD45RA+ positively selected. This chain's CDR3 is CASSWTRDTQYF. Here the CDR3 DNA reads TGCGCCAGCAGCTGGACGAGAGATACGCAGTATTTT.